The present TCR beta chain was sequenced within a study of radiotherapy plus CTLA-4 blockade in lung cancer. The wider study: Around 18% of enrolled patients responded objectively, and 31% had disease control.

Clones were sequenced by immunoSEQ multiplex PCR, and TCRdb holds only the in-frame ones, with some missing. The sample lists roughly 66,000 clones; about 85% were seen once. Those with chemo-refractory metastatic non-small-cell lung cancer were treated with focal radiation combined with CTLA-4 blockade using ipilimumab. About this clone: Its target is not known.

Germline CDR1 is SGHVS and CDR2 is FQNEAQ. The CDR3 contains 14 residues. V gave up 1 base and J gave up 1 base, with 7 bases separating them. Whole-study findings and limits: With interferon-beta, early dynamics of blood T cell clones were reported to best predict response. Some TCR clones had been derived from tumors. These clones expanded in peripheral blood after radiotherapy plus ipilimumab.

This TCR derives from a human donor with non-small cell lung cancer who had a partial response to radiotherapy plus ipilimumab. The material was peripheral blood, obtained from a patient treated with radiotherapy plus ipilimumab. The genes are TRBV7-8 and TRBJ2-5; D possibly corresponds to TRBD1 (5 bases). The DNA of the CDR3 is TGTGCCAGCAGCTTAGGGACAATCCAAGAGACCCAGTACTTC. Amino acid sequence: CASSLGTIQETQYF.